This is a list of T cell receptor beta chains from one sample in a study of STAT5B mutations in CD4+ large granular lymphocyte leukemia. Data came from immunoSEQ multiplex PCR; TCRdb stores just in-frame clones and leaves some out. The sample includes tens of thousands of clones, about 75% of them seen just once. Source material: CD4+ T cells from blood buffy coats. These receptors all come from a human donor in good health. CDR3s include the opening cysteine and the closing phenylalanine or tryptophan. A D gene is named only where the DNA matches it firmly. A clone size is listed for some rows: how often the clone was seen (once, few, many), or a class if it is expanded.

V gene: TRBV2; clone size: few; D gene: TRBD1; J gene: TRBJ1-5; CDR3 protein: CASSESLGQGNQPQHF; CDR3 DNA: TGTGCCAGCAGTGAAAGTTTAGGACAGGGGAATCAGCCCCAGCATTTT
V gene: TRBV2; clone size: NA; D gene: NA; J gene: TRBJ2-3; CDR3 protein: CASRRGPTDTQYF; CDR3 DNA: TGTGCCAGCCGGCGGGGGCCCACAGATACGCAGTATTTT
V gene: TRBV2; clone size: NA; D gene: NA; J gene: TRBJ2-5; CDR3 protein: CASSAQLREQETQYF; CDR3 DNA: TGTGCCAGCAGTGCACAGCTCCGGGAACAAGAGACCCAGTACTTC
V gene: TRBV2; clone size: few; D gene: TRBD2; J gene: TRBJ2-2; CDR3 protein: CASGREGHGELFF; CDR3 DNA: TGTGCCAGCGGTCGGGAGGGTCACGGGGAGCTGTTTTTT
V gene: TRBV29-1; clone size: NA; D gene: NA; J gene: TRBJ2-7; CDR3 protein: CSAVAQSYEQYF; CDR3 DNA: TGCAGCGCCGTGGCACAGTCCTACGAGCAGTACTTC
V gene: TRBV10-3; clone size: NA; D gene: TRBD2; J gene: TRBJ2-1; CDR3 protein: CATGLAVSNEQFF; CDR3 DNA: TGTGCCACCGGACTAGCGGTTTCCAATGAGCAGTTCTTC
V gene: TRBV4-1; clone size: NA; D gene: TRBD2; J gene: TRBJ2-3; CDR3 protein: CASSPFTITTSGDTDTQYF; CDR3 DNA: TGCGCCAGCAGCCCTTTCACCATTACGACTAGCGGGGACACAGATACGCAGTATTTT
V gene: TRBV7-8; clone size: NA; D gene: NA; J gene: TRBJ2-7; CDR3 protein: CASSLGEIYYEQYF; CDR3 DNA: TGTGCCAGCAGCTTAGGAGAAATCTACTACGAGCAGTACTTC
V gene: TRBV10-3; clone size: NA; D gene: NA; J gene: TRBJ1-1; CDR3 protein: CAISANSANTEAFF; CDR3 DNA: TGTGCCATCAGTGCTAACAGCGCGAACACTGAAGCTTTCTTT
V gene: TRBV5-1; clone size: once; D gene: NA; J gene: TRBJ2-2; CDR3 protein: CASSLGPSGTGELFF; CDR3 DNA: TGCGCCAGCAGCTTGGGACCCAGTGGGACCGGGGAGCTGTTTTTT
V gene: TRBV11-2; clone size: NA; D gene: TRBD1; J gene: TRBJ2-7; CDR3 protein: CASSPLTGKKSYEQYF; CDR3 DNA: TGTGCCAGCAGCCCCCTGACAGGGAAGAAGTCCTACGAGCAGTACTTC
V gene: TRBV4-3; clone size: NA; D gene: TRBD1; J gene: TRBJ2-3; CDR3 protein: CASSRHTGTGGGTDTQYF; CDR3 DNA: TGCGCCAGCAGCCGACACACCGGGACAGGGGGCGGCACAGATACGCAGTATTTT
V gene: TRBV6-5; clone size: NA; D gene: NA; J gene: TRBJ1-2; CDR3 protein: CASSLDSFGYTF; CDR3 DNA: TGTGCCAGCAGCCTGGACAGCTTTGGCTACACCTTC
V gene: TRBV5-1; clone size: NA; D gene: TRBD1; J gene: TRBJ1-2; CDR3 protein: CASRTGSNYGYTF; CDR3 DNA: TGCGCCAGCAGGACAGGGAGTAACTATGGCTACACCTTC
V gene: TRBV28; clone size: NA; D gene: TRBD2; J gene: TRBJ2-7; CDR3 protein: CASSLLAGGIKEQYF; CDR3 DNA: TGTGCCAGCAGTTTACTAGCGGGGGGCATTAAGGAGCAGTACTTC
V gene: TRBV5-5; clone size: NA; D gene: NA; J gene: TRBJ1-1; CDR3 protein: CASSPEQANTEAFF; CDR3 DNA: TGTGCCAGCAGCCCTGAACAGGCGAACACTGAAGCTTTCTTT
V gene: TRBV2; clone size: few; D gene: NA; J gene: TRBJ1-1; CDR3 protein: CATTVTLNTEAFF; CDR3 DNA: TGTGCCACAACGGTGACGCTGAACACTGAAGCTTTCTTT
V gene: TRBV7-2; clone size: few; D gene: NA; J gene: TRBJ2-7; CDR3 protein: CASSPGLASSYEQYF; CDR3 DNA: TGTGCCAGCAGCCCTGGCCTCGCTAGCTCCTACGAGCAGTACTTC
V gene: TRBV30; clone size: NA; D gene: TRBD1; J gene: TRBJ2-2; CDR3 protein: CAWSKGQVTGELFF; CDR3 DNA: TGTGCCTGGAGTAAGGGACAGGTCACCGGGGAGCTGTTTTTT
V gene: TRBV6-1; clone size: NA; D gene: TRBD2; J gene: TRBJ2-3; CDR3 protein: CASSEGASGATDTQYF; CDR3 DNA: TGTGCCAGCAGTGAAGGTGCTAGCGGGGCCACAGATACGCAGTATTTT
V gene: TRBV6-4; clone size: NA; D gene: NA; J gene: TRBJ2-4; CDR3 protein: CASSDSPKNIQYF; CDR3 DNA: TGTGCCAGCAGTGACTCCCCCAAAAACATTCAGTACTTC
V gene: TRBV19; clone size: NA; D gene: NA; J gene: TRBJ1-1; CDR3 protein: CASTGRVNTEAFF; CDR3 DNA: TGTGCCAGTACGGGCAGAGTAAACACTGAAGCTTTCTTT
V gene: TRBV5-4; clone size: once; D gene: TRBD1; J gene: TRBJ2-5; CDR3 protein: CASSFRTGGMRETQYF; CDR3 DNA: TGTGCCAGCAGCTTCCGGACAGGGGGCATGAGAGAGACCCAGTACTTC
V gene: TRBV14; clone size: few; D gene: NA; J gene: TRBJ1-1; CDR3 protein: CASSSQGYTEAFF; CDR3 DNA: TGTGCCAGCAGCTCGCAGGGATACACTGAAGCTTTCTTT
V gene: TRBV4-3; clone size: NA; D gene: TRBD2; J gene: TRBJ2-1; CDR3 protein: CASSQALGLGTYNEQFF; CDR3 DNA: TGCGCCAGCAGCCAAGCTTTGGGACTAGGAACGTACAATGAGCAGTTCTTC
V gene: TRBV11-3; clone size: NA; D gene: NA; J gene: TRBJ2-1; CDR3 protein: CASTARAGYNEQFF; CDR3 DNA: TGTGCCAGCACCGCGAGGGCAGGTTACAATGAGCAGTTCTTC
V gene: TRBV6-4; clone size: NA; D gene: NA; J gene: TRBJ2-2; CDR3 protein: CASSDSAVTGELFF; CDR3 DNA: TGTGCCAGCAGTGACTCGGCGGTCACCGGGGAGCTGTTTTTT
V gene: TRBV7-2; clone size: NA; D gene: NA; J gene: TRBJ1-3; CDR3 protein: CASSLSGAGNTIYF; CDR3 DNA: TGTGCCAGCAGCTTATCGGGGGCAGGAAACACCATATATTTT
V gene: TRBV10-3; clone size: NA; D gene: TRBD2; J gene: TRBJ2-3; CDR3 protein: CAISEGLAGVTDTQYF; CDR3 DNA: TGTGCCATCAGTGAGGGTCTAGCGGGAGTCACAGATACGCAGTATTTT
V gene: TRBV6-6; clone size: few; D gene: NA; J gene: TRBJ1-2; CDR3 protein: CASSYSADANYGYTF; CDR3 DNA: TGTGCCAGCAGTTACTCGGCGGACGCTAACTATGGCTACACCTTC
V gene: TRBV18; clone size: NA; D gene: NA; J gene: TRBJ1-5; CDR3 protein: CASSREGYSNQPQHF; CDR3 DNA: TGTGCCAGCTCACGGGAGGGATATAGCAATCAGCCCCAGCATTTT
V gene: TRBV9; clone size: large; D gene: TRBD2; J gene: TRBJ2-2; CDR3 protein: CASSVAGGNTGELFF; CDR3 DNA: TGTGCCAGCAGCGTAGCGGGAGGGAACACCGGGGAGCTGTTTTTT
V gene: TRBV6-6; clone size: NA; D gene: TRBD2; J gene: TRBJ2-7; CDR3 protein: CASRGGLGYEQYF; CDR3 DNA: TGTGCCAGCCGGGGGGGCCTTGGGTACGAGCAGTACTTC
V gene: TRBV19; clone size: NA; D gene: TRBD2; J gene: TRBJ2-1; CDR3 protein: CASRRGDPYNEQFF; CDR3 DNA: TGTGCCAGTAGGCGGGGGGACCCCTACAATGAGCAGTTCTTC
V gene: TRBV7-2; clone size: NA; D gene: NA; J gene: TRBJ2-5; CDR3 protein: CASSYFQETQYF; CDR3 DNA: TGTGCCAGCAGCTATTTTCAAGAGACCCAGTACTTC
V gene: TRBV7-2; clone size: NA; D gene: TRBD1; J gene: TRBJ2-1; CDR3 protein: CASSLEQGYNEQFF; CDR3 DNA: TGTGCCAGCAGCTTAGAACAGGGGTACAATGAGCAGTTCTTC
V gene: TRBV27; clone size: NA; D gene: TRBD1; J gene: TRBJ2-7; CDR3 protein: CASSRGRTLSSYEQYF; CDR3 DNA: TGTGCCAGCAGTAGGGGGCGGACTCTCTCTTCCTACGAGCAGTACTTC
V gene: TRBV5-6; clone size: once; D gene: TRBD1; J gene: TRBJ2-5; CDR3 protein: CASSPRPGQGETQYF; CDR3 DNA: TGTGCCAGCAGCCCCCGCCCGGGACAGGGAGAGACCCAGTACTTC
V gene: TRBV7-8; clone size: NA; D gene: NA; J gene: TRBJ2-7; CDR3 protein: CASSPRVSYEQYF; CDR3 DNA: TGTGCCAGCAGCCCCCGGGTTTCCTACGAGCAGTACTTC
V gene: TRBV7-8; clone size: few; D gene: NA; J gene: TRBJ2-7; CDR3 protein: CASSLLSETYEQYF; CDR3 DNA: TGTGCCAGCAGCTTATTAAGCGAGACCTACGAGCAGTACTTC
V gene: TRBV7-2; clone size: NA; D gene: NA; J gene: TRBJ2-7; CDR3 protein: CASSFQSQTPYEQYF; CDR3 DNA: TGTGCCAGCAGCTTTCAAAGCCAAACCCCCTACGAGCAGTACTTC
V gene: TRBV7-8; clone size: NA; D gene: NA; J gene: TRBJ2-5; CDR3 protein: CASSRASRDEETQYF; CDR3 DNA: TGTGCCAGCAGCCGAGCCAGCCGGGACGAAGAGACCCAGTACTTC
V gene: TRBV6-6; clone size: NA; D gene: NA; J gene: TRBJ1-2; CDR3 protein: CASSYRAKGNGYTF; CDR3 DNA: TGTGCCAGCAGTTACAGGGCCAAAGGGAATGGCTACACCTTC
V gene: TRBV4-1; clone size: NA; D gene: NA; J gene: TRBJ2-4; CDR3 protein: CASSRPADTKNIQYF; CDR3 DNA: TGCGCCAGCAGCCGCCCAGCGGATACCAAAAACATTCAGTACTTC
V gene: TRBV28; clone size: NA; D gene: TRBD2; J gene: TRBJ2-3; CDR3 protein: CASSSPGGGRDTQYF; CDR3 DNA: TGTGCCAGCAGTTCCCCCGGTGGCGGGAGGGATACGCAGTATTTT
V gene: TRBV28; clone size: NA; D gene: TRBD1; J gene: TRBJ1-5; CDR3 protein: CASSPGGTAYSNQPQHF; CDR3 DNA: TGTGCCAGCAGTCCAGGAGGGACAGCTTATAGCAATCAGCCCCAGCATTTT
V gene: TRBV28; clone size: NA; D gene: NA; J gene: TRBJ1-5; CDR3 protein: CASSMVGGQPQHF; CDR3 DNA: TGTGCCAGCAGTATGGTCGGGGGTCAGCCCCAGCATTTT
V gene: TRBV19; clone size: once; D gene: NA; J gene: TRBJ1-1; CDR3 protein: CASRTVTEAFF; CDR3 DNA: TGTGCCAGTAGGACAGTCACTGAAGCTTTCTTT
V gene: TRBV7-3; clone size: NA; D gene: TRBD1; J gene: TRBJ2-1; CDR3 protein: CASSLSRDRGNEQFF; CDR3 DNA: TGTGCCAGCAGCTTATCCCGGGACAGGGGCAATGAGCAGTTCTTC
V gene: TRBV7-9; clone size: NA; D gene: TRBD2; J gene: TRBJ2-3; CDR3 protein: CASSLGGGVTDTQYF; CDR3 DNA: TGTGCCAGCAGCTTAGGCGGGGGAGTCACAGATACGCAGTATTTT
V gene: TRBV4-2; clone size: NA; D gene: NA; J gene: TRBJ2-1; CDR3 protein: CASSQDGRNEQFF; CDR3 DNA: TGTGCCAGCAGCCAAGATGGACGGAATGAGCAGTTCTTC
V gene: TRBV28; clone size: once; D gene: NA; J gene: TRBJ2-7; CDR3 protein: CASSEARGYEQYF; CDR3 DNA: TGTGCCAGCAGTGAGGCTAGGGGCTACGAGCAGTACTTC
V gene: TRBV6-6; clone size: NA; D gene: NA; J gene: TRBJ1-4; CDR3 protein: CASSYGAVNEKLFF; CDR3 DNA: TGTGCCAGCAGTTATGGGGCCGTAAATGAAAAACTGTTTTTT
V gene: TRBV30; clone size: NA; D gene: NA; J gene: TRBJ2-1; CDR3 protein: CAWSVRGSPRQFF; CDR3 DNA: TGTGCCTGGAGTGTTCGGGGCAGCCCGCGGCAGTTCTTC
V gene: TRBV28; clone size: NA; D gene: NA; J gene: TRBJ1-2; CDR3 protein: CASSWAREGYGYTF; CDR3 DNA: TGTGCCAGCAGTTGGGCCAGGGAGGGCTATGGCTACACCTTC
V gene: TRBV7-2; clone size: once; D gene: TRBD2; J gene: TRBJ2-3; CDR3 protein: CASSLKSGREGKVDTQYF; CDR3 DNA: TGTGCCAGCAGCTTAAAGAGCGGGAGAGAGGGGAAGGTGGATACGCAGTATTTT
V gene: TRBV6-4; clone size: NA; D gene: NA; J gene: TRBJ2-2; CDR3 protein: CASSPRDGYTGELFF; CDR3 DNA: TGTGCCAGCAGTCCCCGGGACGGCTACACCGGGGAGCTGTTTTTT
V gene: TRBV4-3; clone size: NA; D gene: NA; J gene: TRBJ1-5; CDR3 protein: CASSQAKTEQKSNQPQHF; CDR3 DNA: TGCGCCAGCAGCCAAGCAAAGACCGAACAAAAGAGCAATCAGCCCCAGCATTTT
V gene: TRBV7-8; clone size: few; D gene: NA; J gene: TRBJ2-7; CDR3 protein: CASSPLARVYEQYF; CDR3 DNA: TGTGCCAGCAGCCCCCTCGCGCGGGTCTACGAGCAGTACTTC
V gene: TRBV7-2; clone size: NA; D gene: NA; J gene: TRBJ1-1; CDR3 protein: CASSLSTEAFF; CDR3 DNA: TGTGCCAGCAGCTTATCCACTGAAGCTTTCTTT